Presented here are 14 T cell receptor beta chains from one specimen sequenced in a study of blood T cell repertoires in COVID-19. This table comes from immunoSEQ multiplex PCR, and its TCRdb copy is limited to in-frame clones, with some not included. This sample has about 54,000 clones, with 85% to 90% found just once. Sequenced input: peripheral blood. These receptors came from a man aged 40-55 years with active COVID-19.

This chain connects TRBV7-9 to TRBJ1-4, with unresolved D. The CDR3 consists of 14 residues. With 5 bases removed from V and 0 bases from J, the gap between germline ends came to 7 bases. Germline CDR1 and CDR2: SEHNR and FQNEAQ (reference sequence). The CDR3 is CASSQASTNEKLFF. The CDR3 DNA sequence: TGTGCCAGCAGCCAAGCTTCAACTAATGAAAAACTGTTTTTT.

The chain couples TRBV9 to TRBJ1-2; D is uncertain. Germline loops: CDR1 SGDLS, CDR2 YYNGEE. The V gene lost 2 bases and the J gene lost 1 base, with 9 bases spanning the gap. The CDR3 contains 14 residues. The CDR3 DNA follows: TGTGCCAGCAGCGTCTCCGGAGTTAACTATGGCTACACCTTC. Amino acids: CASSVSGVNYGYTF.

The chain links TRBV2 to TRBJ1-6; 7 bases agree with TRBD1. V lost 6 bases, J lost 5 bases, and 10 bases stayed unmatched. This CDR3 is 16 amino acids long. Germline V gives CDR1 SNHLY, CDR2 FYNNEI. The CDR3 DNA sequence: TGTGCCAGCAGCTACACCCGGGACAGAGATAATTCACCCCTCCACTTT. Translation: CASSYTRDRDNSPLHF.

This sequence joins TRBV15 and TRBJ2-7, with 9 bases lining up with TRBD1. Germline-derived CDR1 and CDR2 are LNHNV and YYDKDF (reference sequence). The CDR3 is 15 amino acids. With V trimmed by 3 bases and J by 5 bases, 8 bases remained unmatched. The CDR3 region has the DNA TGTGCCACCAGCAGGCCGACAGGGGGTGTCCACGAGCAGTACTTC. Translation gives CATSRPTGGVHEQYF.

V is TRBV29-1 and J is TRBJ2-7; 9 bases match TRBD1. The V and J ends lost 3 bases and 2 bases, in that order; junction bases with no gene match: 5. Germline CDR1 SQVTM, CDR2 ANQGSEA. This CDR3 has 14 residues. CDR3 in DNA: TGCAGCGTTGACGTAGGACAGGGGACCTACGAGCAGTACTTC. It codes for CSVDVGQGTYEQYF.

V gene TRBV6-6 combines with J gene TRBJ1-6; a weak D match, TRBD1 (6 bases). The CDR3 totals 14 residues. Trimming cost V 7 bases and J 9 bases, with 16 bases left between them. Germline V gene data show CDR1 as MNHNY and CDR2 as SVGAGI (reference sequence). CDR3 coding DNA: TGTGCCAGCACCCTCGACTCAGGGGTTTCACCCCTCCACTTT. Its protein product is CASTLDSGVSPLHF.

V and J are TRBV7-8 and TRBJ2-5; D is possibly TRBD1 (6 bases). CDR3 length: 14 residues. V shed 4 bases and J shed 4 bases, with 13 bases lying between them. Looked up from germline, CDR1 is SGHVS and CDR2 is FQNEAQ. As DNA, the CDR3 is TGTGCCAGCAGCTCTACGACCAGGGGAGAGACCCAGTACTTC. Amino acid sequence: CASSSTTRGETQYF.

The V call is TRBV7-9, the J call TRBJ2-7, with a possible D match to TRBD1 (5 bases). Per germline, CDR1 SEHNR and CDR2 FQNEAQ (reference sequence). V was trimmed by 2 bases and J by 0 bases, leaving 11 bases between them. The CDR3 consists of 15 residues. The CDR3 region is CASSLFIRGSYEQYF. Here the CDR3 DNA reads TGTGCCAGCAGCTTATTCATAAGGGGCTCCTACGAGCAGTACTTC. The variable domain in full, completed from reference TRBV7-9 and TRBJ2-7, reads DTGVSQNPRHKITKRGQNVTFRCDPISEHNRLYWYRQTLGQGPEFLTYFQNEAQLEKSRLLSDRFSAERPKGSFSTLEIQRTEQGDSAMYLCASSLFIRGSYEQYFGPGTRLTVT.

The chain recombines TRBV3-1 (or the pseudogene TRBV3-2) with TRBJ1-5; D call uncertain. The CDR3 totals 17 residues. The ends were cut back, 1 base at V and 3 bases at J, with 16 bases in the middle. CDR1 and CDR2 from the germline V gene are LGHDT and YNNKEL (reference sequence). The CDR3 loop reads CASSQGGGPNNNQPQHF. The DNA of the CDR3 is TGTGCCAGCAGCCAAGGAGGAGGGCCCAATAACAATCAGCCCCAGCATTTT.

The rearrangement joins TRBV19 to TRBJ2-1, with 9 bases identical to TRBD1. Trimming took 5 bases from V and 8 from J; bases not matched to a gene: 4. The CDR3 is 13 amino acids. Germline values: CDR1 LNHDA, CDR2 SQIVND (reference sequence). The CDR3: CASSFGQGYEQFF. The CDR3 coding sequence is TGTGCCAGTAGTTTCGGACAGGGGTATGAGCAGTTCTTC. Complete variable domain (other parts from reference TRBV19 and TRBJ2-1): DGGITQSPKYLFRKEGQNVTLSCEQNLNHDAMYWYRQDPGQGLRLIYYSQIVNDFQKGDIAEGYSVSREKKESFPLTVTSAQKNPTAFYLCASSFGQGYEQFFGPGTRLTVL.

The chain is built from TRBV6-5 and TRBJ1-1; tentative D call: TRBD1 (6 bases). This CDR3 spans 14 amino acids. Germline CDR1 and CDR2: MNHEY and SVGAGI. V was shortened by 7 bases and J by 0 bases, with 12 bases between the two germline ends. This chain's CDR3 is CASIPGGVNTEAFF. CDR3 DNA sequence: TGTGCCAGCATCCCGGGGGGCGTGAACACTGAAGCTTTCTTT.

The gene calls are TRBV6-5 and TRBJ2-3; TRBD2 might be the D (5 bases). The CDR3 extends over 16 amino acids. With 0 bases removed from V and 4 bases from J, the gap between germline ends came to 14 bases. Germline CDR1 MNHEY, CDR2 SVGAGI. The DNA for the CDR3 is TGTGCCAGCAGTTACTCGGACGGGATAGGGTCAGATACGCAGTATTTT. It encodes CASSYSDGIGSDTQYF.

The rearrangement links TRBV7-3 to TRBJ1-6; D call uncertain. The CDR3 totals 14 residues. V lost 3 bases and J lost 7, with 10 bases in between. Germline assignment: CDR1 SGHTA and CDR2 FQGTGA. CDR3 coding DNA: TGTGCCAGCAGCTTGATGAGTACCAATTCACCCCTCCACTTT. This translates into CASSLMSTNSPLHF.

The chain carries TRBV6-1 and TRBJ1-3; 11 bases match TRBD1. Germline V gene lookup returns CDR1 MNHNS and CDR2 SASEGT. The J segment lost 1 base and the V segment lost 1 base, leaving 9 bases of the junction unmatched. The CDR3 totals 19 residues. The CDR3 coding sequence is TGTGCCAGCAGTGAAGATATGTGGACAGGGGGCAAATCTGGAAACACCATATATTTT. Amino acids: CASSEDMWTGGKSGNTIYF.